These T cell receptor beta chains were read from a single sample in a study of T-cell reconstitution after alpha-beta-depleted transplantation in children. MiXCR was run by TCRdb on the PCR reads, yielding one entry per CDR3 protein. The data show about 580,000 distinct CDR3 sequences, 23% seen once. Material: PBMCs, mostly from graft donor cells, obtained 360 days after TCRalphabeta/CD19-depleted stem cell transplant. These receptors were obtained from a boy under two years old who had a stem cell transplant for acute myeloid leukemia, so the T cells may come from the graft donor. Each CDR3 is given with its conserved first and last residue. A D gene is named only where the DNA matches it firmly. Expanded clones are given a class, and other clones once, few, many or no size at all.

clone size: -; J gene: TRBJ2-4; D gene: -; V gene: TRBV5-6; CDR3 DNA: TGTGCCAGCAGCTTTCAGGGGCTCCTAAACATTCAGTACTTC; CDR3 protein: CASSFQGLLNIQYF
clone size: many; J gene: TRBJ2-5; D gene: -; V gene: TRBV15; CDR3 DNA: TGTGCCACCAGCAGAGATGGGGTCGACCAAGAGACCCAGTACTTC; CDR3 protein: CATSRDGVDQETQYF
clone size: many; J gene: TRBJ2-3; D gene: -; V gene: TRBV6-5; CDR3 DNA: TGTGCCAGCAGTTATGCAGGGCCGGATACGCAGTATTTT; CDR3 protein: CASSYAGPDTQYF
clone size: many; J gene: TRBJ2-7; D gene: -; V gene: TRBV12-3/TRBV12-4; CDR3 DNA: TGTGCCAGCAGCCCTAGGGAATCCCTTACCTACGAGCAGTACTTC; CDR3 protein: CASSPRESLTYEQYF
clone size: few; J gene: TRBJ1-1; D gene: -; V gene: TRBV5-1; CDR3 DNA: TGCGCCAGCAGCTTGGGGATCGGCAGGGACACTGAAGCTTTCTTT; CDR3 protein: CASSLGIGRDTEAFF
clone size: -; J gene: TRBJ2-5; D gene: -; V gene: TRBV6-2/TRBV6-3; CDR3 DNA: TGTGCCAGCAGCTACCGGACGGCTTATCGGGAGACCCAGTACTTC; CDR3 protein: CASSYRTAYRETQYF
clone size: few; J gene: TRBJ2-5; D gene: TRBD2; V gene: TRBV12-3/TRBV12-4; CDR3 DNA: TGTGCCAGCAGTTTAATACTAGCGACAGAGACCCAGTACTTC; CDR3 protein: CASSLILATETQYF
clone size: many; J gene: TRBJ2-1; D gene: -; V gene: TRBV5-1; CDR3 DNA: TGCGCCAGCAGCCTCACGACTATCAATGAGCAGTTCTTC; CDR3 protein: CASSLTTINEQFF
clone size: few; J gene: TRBJ1-1; D gene: -; V gene: TRBV12-3/TRBV12-4; CDR3 DNA: TGTGCCAGCAGTTTAGCGCGGGGCGTTGGTACTGAAGCTTTCTTT; CDR3 protein: CASSLARGVGTEAFF
clone size: few; J gene: TRBJ2-3; D gene: TRBD2; V gene: TRBV5-6; CDR3 DNA: TGTGCCAGCAGCCCCCCTTTTGCGCGGGGGGGCACAGATACGCAGTATTTT; CDR3 protein: CASSPPFARGGTDTQYF
clone size: few; J gene: TRBJ2-5; D gene: -; V gene: TRBV20-1; CDR3 DNA: TGCAGTGCTAGAGGCCTGAACCGGGACTACCAAGAGACCCAGTACTTC; CDR3 protein: CSARGLNRDYQETQYF
clone size: -; J gene: TRBJ2-5; D gene: TRBD1; V gene: TRBV11-3; CDR3 DNA: TGTGCCAGCAGCGGGACAGCCGGCCAAGAGACCCAGTACTTC; CDR3 protein: CASSGTAGQETQYF
clone size: many; J gene: TRBJ2-2; D gene: -; V gene: TRBV3-1; CDR3 DNA: TGTGCCAGCAGCCAAGACCGAAACACCGGGGAGCTGTTTTTT; CDR3 protein: CASSQDRNTGELFF
clone size: many; J gene: TRBJ2-1; D gene: -; V gene: TRBV7-9; CDR3 DNA: TGTGCCAGCCTCAGCGATGGGTTCAATGAGCAGTTCTTC; CDR3 protein: CASLSDGFNEQFF
clone size: few; J gene: TRBJ1-1; D gene: -; V gene: TRBV4-3; CDR3 DNA: TGCGCCAGCAGCCCCCGGACGGGCCTTGAAGCTTTCTTT; CDR3 protein: CASSPRTGLEAFF
clone size: few; J gene: TRBJ2-5; D gene: TRBD2; V gene: TRBV20-1; CDR3 DNA: TGCAGTGCTACCCTAGCGGGGGGGCAGGGGACCCAGTACTTC; CDR3 protein: CSATLAGGQGTQYF
clone size: -; J gene: TRBJ1-5; D gene: -; V gene: TRBV29-1; CDR3 DNA: TGCAGCGTTGGGCTGAGGGAGGGACAGCCCCAGCATTTT; CDR3 protein: CSVGLREGQPQHF
clone size: -; J gene: TRBJ1-1; D gene: -; V gene: TRBV4-3; CDR3 DNA: TGCGCCAGCAGCCAATGGGGAGAGAACACTGAAGCTTTCTTT; CDR3 protein: CASSQWGENTEAFF
clone size: many; J gene: TRBJ2-7; D gene: -; V gene: TRBV29-1; CDR3 DNA: TGCAGCGTTGAAGACCCGGGGGACGGGAAAACCTACGAGCAGTACTTC; CDR3 protein: CSVEDPGDGKTYEQYF
clone size: -; J gene: TRBJ1-6; D gene: TRBD1; V gene: TRBV20-1; CDR3 DNA: TGCAGTGCTAGAAAGCCGGGACAGACACCCCTCCACTTT; CDR3 protein: CSARKPGQTPLHF
clone size: -; J gene: TRBJ1-5; D gene: -; V gene: TRBV20-1; CDR3 DNA: TGCAGTGCCAGCCGAAACAATCAGCCCCAGCATTTT; CDR3 protein: CSASRNNQPQHF
clone size: -; J gene: TRBJ2-1; D gene: -; V gene: TRBV13; CDR3 DNA: TGTGCCAGCAGCACCCCCAGTAGCTCCTACAATGAGCAGTTCTTC; CDR3 protein: CASSTPSSSYNEQFF
clone size: -; J gene: TRBJ1-3; D gene: -; V gene: TRBV7-6; CDR3 DNA: TGTGCCAGCAGCTGGGGGGCCGACTCTGGAAACACCATATATTTT; CDR3 protein: CASSWGADSGNTIYF
clone size: -; J gene: TRBJ2-7; D gene: -; V gene: TRBV4-3; CDR3 DNA: TGCGCCAGCAGCCAAGACGGACACGAGCAGTACTTC; CDR3 protein: CASSQDGHEQYF
clone size: -; J gene: TRBJ2-3; D gene: TRBD1; V gene: TRBV29-1; CDR3 DNA: TGCAGCGTCTCGACAGGGAGCACAGATACGCAGTATTTT; CDR3 protein: CSVSTGSTDTQYF
clone size: few; J gene: TRBJ2-3; D gene: TRBD2; V gene: TRBV24-1; CDR3 DNA: TGTGCCACCAGTGATCGGGGACTACGGTCGACAGATACGCAGTATTTT; CDR3 protein: CATSDRGLRSTDTQYF
clone size: -; J gene: TRBJ2-3; D gene: -; V gene: TRBV11-1; CDR3 DNA: TGTGCCAGCAGCTTAGAACCCTTCACAGATACGCAGTATTTT; CDR3 protein: CASSLEPFTDTQYF
clone size: -; J gene: TRBJ1-1; D gene: -; V gene: TRBV28; CDR3 DNA: TGTGCCAGCAGTTTCGGCGTCACTGAAGCTTTCTTT; CDR3 protein: CASSFGVTEAFF
clone size: once; J gene: TRBJ1-3; D gene: TRBD1; V gene: TRBV7-6; CDR3 DNA: TGTGCCAGCAGCTTAGTCCCGACAGGGGCTGGAAACACCATATATTTT; CDR3 protein: CASSLVPTGAGNTIYF
clone size: many; J gene: TRBJ1-1; D gene: -; V gene: TRBV12-3/TRBV12-4; CDR3 DNA: TGTGCCAGCAGTCAACAGAGGAACACTGAAGCTTTCTTT; CDR3 protein: CASSQQRNTEAFF
clone size: few; J gene: TRBJ1-2; D gene: -; V gene: TRBV10-3; CDR3 DNA: TGTGCCACCGGGGAGCGGGGCCTCGGCGGCTACACCTTC; CDR3 protein: CATGERGLGGYTF
clone size: few; J gene: TRBJ2-1; D gene: -; V gene: TRBV7-6; CDR3 DNA: TGTGCCAGCAGCTCTACCAACTCCTACAATGAGCAGTTCTTC; CDR3 protein: CASSSTNSYNEQFF
clone size: -; J gene: TRBJ2-3; D gene: -; V gene: TRBV7-2; CDR3 DNA: TGTGCCAGCAGCTTAGTTCGTGGGGGGGCCCCAGATACGCAGTATTTT; CDR3 protein: CASSLVRGGAPDTQYF
clone size: many; J gene: TRBJ2-3; D gene: -; V gene: TRBV6-6; CDR3 DNA: TGTGCCGTAACTCCTTCGCCCACAGATACGCAGTATTTT; CDR3 protein: CAVTPSPTDTQYF
clone size: many; J gene: TRBJ2-1; D gene: TRBD2; V gene: TRBV7-9; CDR3 DNA: TGTGCCAGCAGCTCGGCCAGCGGGGGCCCTTACAATGAGCAGTTCTTC; CDR3 protein: CASSSASGGPYNEQFF
clone size: -; J gene: TRBJ2-1; D gene: -; V gene: TRBV28; CDR3 DNA: TGTGCCAGCAGGCGAGATAGGGGGTTCGCCTACAATGAGCAGTTCTTC; CDR3 protein: CASRRDRGFAYNEQFF
clone size: few; J gene: TRBJ2-5; D gene: -; V gene: TRBV20-1; CDR3 DNA: TGCAGTGCTAGGGGGACTGACTATCTGGGAGAGACCCAGTACTTC; CDR3 protein: CSARGTDYLGETQYF
clone size: -; J gene: TRBJ2-2; D gene: -; V gene: TRBV6-2/TRBV6-3; CDR3 DNA: TGTGCCAGCAGCGACGAGGGGACCGGGGAGCTGTTTTTT; CDR3 protein: CASSDEGTGELFF
clone size: many; J gene: TRBJ2-7; D gene: -; V gene: TRBV27; CDR3 DNA: TGTGCCAGCAGTTCCCTCGTAGCCTACGAGCAGTACTTC; CDR3 protein: CASSSLVAYEQYF
clone size: -; J gene: TRBJ1-1; D gene: -; V gene: TRBV20-1; CDR3 DNA: TGCAGTGCCCCCCCGACAGGAGGGACTGAAGCTTTCTTT; CDR3 protein: CSAPPTGGTEAFF
clone size: -; J gene: TRBJ2-5; D gene: -; V gene: TRBV18; CDR3 DNA: TGTGCCAGCTCACCACTGGTGGAGAGGGGGACCCAGTACTTC; CDR3 protein: CASSPLVERGTQYF
clone size: many; J gene: TRBJ1-2; D gene: TRBD1; V gene: TRBV20-1; CDR3 DNA: TGCAGTGCTAGAGACGCGGGACAGGGGGCGCACTCAGCTAACTATGGCTACACCTTC; CDR3 protein: CSARDAGQGAHSANYGYTF
clone size: many; J gene: TRBJ2-3; D gene: TRBD1; V gene: TRBV7-8; CDR3 DNA: TGTGCCAGCAGCTTAGCACGGGACAGGCACACAGATACGCAGTATTTT; CDR3 protein: CASSLARDRHTDTQYF
clone size: few; J gene: TRBJ1-1; D gene: -; V gene: TRBV12-3/TRBV12-4; CDR3 DNA: TGTGCCAGCAGCTCCCAGGTATCGAACACTGAAGCTTTCTTT; CDR3 protein: CASSSQVSNTEAFF
clone size: few; J gene: TRBJ2-7; D gene: -; V gene: TRBV20-1; CDR3 DNA: TGCTGTGCTAGAGATCGGAGGTGGAACCCCTACGAGCAGTACTTC; CDR3 protein: CCARDRRWNPYEQYF
clone size: few; J gene: TRBJ2-7; D gene: -; V gene: TRBV7-2; CDR3 DNA: TGTGCCAGCAGCTTAAGCGGGCTAGCGTCCTACGAGCAGTACTTC; CDR3 protein: CASSLSGLASYEQYF
clone size: many; J gene: TRBJ2-1; D gene: TRBD2; V gene: TRBV6-5; CDR3 DNA: TGTGCCAGCAGCTACGGACTAGCGGGGTACAATGAGCAGTTCTTC; CDR3 protein: CASSYGLAGYNEQFF
clone size: few; J gene: TRBJ2-1; D gene: -; V gene: TRBV5-1; CDR3 DNA: TGCGCCAGCAGCTGGACCGGGACTCCGACCTACAATGAGCAGTTCTTC; CDR3 protein: CASSWTGTPTYNEQFF
clone size: -; J gene: TRBJ2-2; D gene: -; V gene: TRBV2; CDR3 DNA: TGTGCCAGCGAACTAGTTCACACCGGGGAGCTGTTTTTT; CDR3 protein: CASELVHTGELFF
clone size: -; J gene: TRBJ2-1; D gene: -; V gene: TRBV7-9; CDR3 DNA: TGTGCCAGCAGCTCCGACGAGCAGTTCTTC; CDR3 protein: CASSSDEQFF
clone size: many; J gene: TRBJ1-1; D gene: -; V gene: TRBV11-2; CDR3 DNA: TGTGCCAGCAGCTTAGATCGGGGCCCCACTGAAGCTTTCTTT; CDR3 protein: CASSLDRGPTEAFF